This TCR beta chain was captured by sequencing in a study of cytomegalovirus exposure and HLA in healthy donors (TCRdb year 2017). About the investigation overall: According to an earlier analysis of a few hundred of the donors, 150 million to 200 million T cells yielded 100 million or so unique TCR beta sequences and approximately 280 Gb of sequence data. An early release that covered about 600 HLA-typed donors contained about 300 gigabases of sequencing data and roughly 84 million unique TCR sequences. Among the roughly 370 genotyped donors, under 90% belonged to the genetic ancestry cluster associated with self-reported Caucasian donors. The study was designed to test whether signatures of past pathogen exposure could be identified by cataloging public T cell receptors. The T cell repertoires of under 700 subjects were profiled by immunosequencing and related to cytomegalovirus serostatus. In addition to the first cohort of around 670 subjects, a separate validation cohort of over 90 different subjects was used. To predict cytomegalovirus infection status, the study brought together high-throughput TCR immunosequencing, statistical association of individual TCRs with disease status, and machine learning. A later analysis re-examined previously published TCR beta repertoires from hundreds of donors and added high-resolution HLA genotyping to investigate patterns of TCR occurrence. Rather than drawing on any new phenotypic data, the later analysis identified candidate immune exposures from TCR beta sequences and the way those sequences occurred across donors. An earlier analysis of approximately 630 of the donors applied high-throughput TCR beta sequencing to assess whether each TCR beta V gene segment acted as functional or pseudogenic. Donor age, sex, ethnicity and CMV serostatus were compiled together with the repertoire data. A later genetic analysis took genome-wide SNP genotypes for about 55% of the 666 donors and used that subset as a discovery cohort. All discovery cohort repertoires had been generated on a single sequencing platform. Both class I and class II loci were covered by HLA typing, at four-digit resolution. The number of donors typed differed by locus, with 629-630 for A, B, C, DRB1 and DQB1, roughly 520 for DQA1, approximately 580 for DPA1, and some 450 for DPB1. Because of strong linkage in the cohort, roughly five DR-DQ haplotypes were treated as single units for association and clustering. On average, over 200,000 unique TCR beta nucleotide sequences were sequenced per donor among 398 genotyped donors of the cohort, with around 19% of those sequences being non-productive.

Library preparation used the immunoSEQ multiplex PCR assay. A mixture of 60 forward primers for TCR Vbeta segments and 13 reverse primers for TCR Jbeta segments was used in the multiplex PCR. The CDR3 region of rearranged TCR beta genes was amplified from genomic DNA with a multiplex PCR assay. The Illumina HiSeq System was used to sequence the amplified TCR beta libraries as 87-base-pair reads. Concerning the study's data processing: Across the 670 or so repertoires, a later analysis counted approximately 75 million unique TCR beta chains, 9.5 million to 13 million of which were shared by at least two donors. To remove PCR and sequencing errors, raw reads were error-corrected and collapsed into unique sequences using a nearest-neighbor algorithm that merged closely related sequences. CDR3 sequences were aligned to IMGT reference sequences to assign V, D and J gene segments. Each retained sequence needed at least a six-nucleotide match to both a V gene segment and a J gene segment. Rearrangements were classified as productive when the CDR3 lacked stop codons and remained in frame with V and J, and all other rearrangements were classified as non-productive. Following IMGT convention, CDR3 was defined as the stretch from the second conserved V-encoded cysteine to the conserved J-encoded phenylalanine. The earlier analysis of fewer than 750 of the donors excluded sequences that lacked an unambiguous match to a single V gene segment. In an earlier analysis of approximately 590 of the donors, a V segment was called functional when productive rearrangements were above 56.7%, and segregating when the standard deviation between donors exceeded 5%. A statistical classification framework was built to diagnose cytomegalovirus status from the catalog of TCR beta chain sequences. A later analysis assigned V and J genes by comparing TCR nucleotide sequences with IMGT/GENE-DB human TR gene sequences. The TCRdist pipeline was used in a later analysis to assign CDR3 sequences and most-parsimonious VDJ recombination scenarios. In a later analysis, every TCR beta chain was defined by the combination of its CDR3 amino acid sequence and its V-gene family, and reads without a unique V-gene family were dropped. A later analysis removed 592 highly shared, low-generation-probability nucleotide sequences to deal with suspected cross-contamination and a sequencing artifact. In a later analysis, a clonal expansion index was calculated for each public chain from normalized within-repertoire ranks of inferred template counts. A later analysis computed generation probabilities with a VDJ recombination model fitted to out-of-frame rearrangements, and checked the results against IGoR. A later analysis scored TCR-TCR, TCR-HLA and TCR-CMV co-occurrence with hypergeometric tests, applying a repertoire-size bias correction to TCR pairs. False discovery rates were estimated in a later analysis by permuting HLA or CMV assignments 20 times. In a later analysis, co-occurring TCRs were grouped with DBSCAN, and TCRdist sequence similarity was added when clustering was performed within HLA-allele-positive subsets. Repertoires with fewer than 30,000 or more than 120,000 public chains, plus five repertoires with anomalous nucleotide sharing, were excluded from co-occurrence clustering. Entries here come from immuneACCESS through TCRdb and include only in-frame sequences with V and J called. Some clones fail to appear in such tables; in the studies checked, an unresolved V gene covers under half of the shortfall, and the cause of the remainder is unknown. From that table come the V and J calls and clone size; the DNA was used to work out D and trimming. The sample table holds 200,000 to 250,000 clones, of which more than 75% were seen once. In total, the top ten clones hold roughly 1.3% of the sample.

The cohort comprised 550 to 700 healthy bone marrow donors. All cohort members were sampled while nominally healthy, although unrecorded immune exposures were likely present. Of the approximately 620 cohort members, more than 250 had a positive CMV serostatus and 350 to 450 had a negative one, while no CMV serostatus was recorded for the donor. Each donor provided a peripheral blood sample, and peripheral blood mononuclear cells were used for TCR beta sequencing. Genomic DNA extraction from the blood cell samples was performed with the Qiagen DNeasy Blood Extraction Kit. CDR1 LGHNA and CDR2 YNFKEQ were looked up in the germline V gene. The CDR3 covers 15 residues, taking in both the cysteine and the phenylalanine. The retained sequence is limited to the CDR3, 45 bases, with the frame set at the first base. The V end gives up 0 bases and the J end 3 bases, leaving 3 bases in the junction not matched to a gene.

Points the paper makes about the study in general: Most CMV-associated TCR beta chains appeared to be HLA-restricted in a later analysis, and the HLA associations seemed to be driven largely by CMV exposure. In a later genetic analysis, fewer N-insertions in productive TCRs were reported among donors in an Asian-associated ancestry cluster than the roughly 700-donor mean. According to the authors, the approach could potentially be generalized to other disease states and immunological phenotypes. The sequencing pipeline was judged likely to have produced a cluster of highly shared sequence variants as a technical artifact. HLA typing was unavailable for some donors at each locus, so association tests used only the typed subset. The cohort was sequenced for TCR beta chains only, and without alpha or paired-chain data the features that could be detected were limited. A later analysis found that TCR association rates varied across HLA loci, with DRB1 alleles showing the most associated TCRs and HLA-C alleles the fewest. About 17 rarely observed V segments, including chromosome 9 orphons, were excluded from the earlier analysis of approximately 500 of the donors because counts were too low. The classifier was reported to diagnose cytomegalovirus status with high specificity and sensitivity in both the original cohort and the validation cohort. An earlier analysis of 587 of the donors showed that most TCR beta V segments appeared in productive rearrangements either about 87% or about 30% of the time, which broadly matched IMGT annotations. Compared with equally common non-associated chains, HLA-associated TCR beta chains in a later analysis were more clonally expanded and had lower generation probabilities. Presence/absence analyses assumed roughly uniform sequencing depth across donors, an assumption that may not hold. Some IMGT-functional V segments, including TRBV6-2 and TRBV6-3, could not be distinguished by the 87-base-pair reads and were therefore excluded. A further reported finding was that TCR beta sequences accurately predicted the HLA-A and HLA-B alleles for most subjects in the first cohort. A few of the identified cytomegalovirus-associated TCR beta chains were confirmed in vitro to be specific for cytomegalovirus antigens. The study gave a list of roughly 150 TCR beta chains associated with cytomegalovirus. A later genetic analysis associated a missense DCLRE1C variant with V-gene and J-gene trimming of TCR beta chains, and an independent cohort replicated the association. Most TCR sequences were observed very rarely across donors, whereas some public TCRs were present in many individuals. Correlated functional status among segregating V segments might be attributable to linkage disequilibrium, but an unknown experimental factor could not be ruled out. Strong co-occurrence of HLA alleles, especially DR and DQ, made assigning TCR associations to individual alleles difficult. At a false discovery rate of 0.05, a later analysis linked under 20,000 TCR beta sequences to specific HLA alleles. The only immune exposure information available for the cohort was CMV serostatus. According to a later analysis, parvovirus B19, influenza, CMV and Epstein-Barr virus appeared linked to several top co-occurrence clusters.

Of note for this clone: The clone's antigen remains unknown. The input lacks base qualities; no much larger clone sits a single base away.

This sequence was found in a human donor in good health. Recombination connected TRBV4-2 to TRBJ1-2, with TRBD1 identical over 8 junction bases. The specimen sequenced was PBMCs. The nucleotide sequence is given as TGTGCCAGCAGCCAAGAGGACAGGGCTTACTATGGCTACACCTTC. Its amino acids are CASSQEDRAYYGYTF.